This is a list of T cell receptor beta chains from one sample in a study of CD8 T cells in Susac syndrome. MiXCR, applied by TCRdb to the immunoSEQ multiplex PCR reads, yields one record per CDR3 protein. This sample has some 110,000 distinct CDR3 sequences, with over 90% found just once. Sequencing was done on a sample of CD8+ T cells from PBMCs. The receptors stem from a human donor with multiple sclerosis. Both conserved end residues are part of each CDR3.

J | V | CDR3
TRBJ2-5 | TRBV12-3/TRBV12-4 | CASSSSHPQYF
TRBJ2-2 | TRBV7-3 | CASSRIRQGQGGELFF
TRBJ2-7 | TRBV4-1 | CASSPQGTGYYEQYF
TRBJ2-1 | TRBV27 | CASSPSPRSEQFF
TRBJ2-7 | TRBV20-1 | CSAPKLFGYEQYF
TRBJ1-1 | TRBV19 | CASSPRNTEAFF
TRBJ2-2 | TRBV9 | CASSETSGDGELFF
TRBJ2-3 | TRBV4-1 | CASSQRLALTDTQYF
TRBJ2-5 | TRBV6-1 | CASSEAPRGRETQYF
TRBJ1-1 | TRBV19 | CASSADRGFQTEAFF
TRBJ1-1 | TRBV15 | CATSKDRGLGTEAFF
TRBJ2-3 | TRBV6-4 | CASSGGPSTDTQYF
TRBJ1-2 | TRBV5-4 | CASSLVTMDDYGYTF
TRBJ1-1 | TRBV5-1 | CASSFLRQGADEAFF
TRBJ1-4 | TRBV30 | CAWTEDGEKLFF
TRBJ2-3 | TRBV27 | CASSLSVMRERGTDTQYF
TRBJ2-2 | TRBV30 | CAWSRTWVEELFF
TRBJ2-1 | TRBV5-1 | CASSLTGLNEQFF
TRBJ2-7 | TRBV2 | CASSDPDRESYEQYF
TRBJ2-1 | TRBV29-1 | CSVVGQGSYNEQFF
TRBJ2-2 | TRBV28 | CASSLFSLADTGELFF
TRBJ1-5 | TRBV28 | CASSSDRTHQPQHF
TRBJ2-5 | TRBV12-3/TRBV12-4 | CASSFSRFEEETQYF
TRBJ2-6 | TRBV10-3 | CAILGTGSGANVLTF
TRBJ2-1 | TRBV20-1 | CSARGLVREFDNEQFF
TRBJ1-1 | TRBV9 | CASSVGGDTEAFF
TRBJ2-3 | TRBV29-1 | CSVTLGRSFTDTQYF
TRBJ2-7 | TRBV27 | CASSLLGGSYEQYF
TRBJ2-1 | TRBV13 | CASSLGQGGEQFF
TRBJ1-1 | TRBV25-1 | CASSAGFYTEAFF
TRBJ2-5 | TRBV10-2 | CASSESKWLETQYF
TRBJ2-3 | TRBV7-3 | CASSFSGSTDTQYF
TRBJ2-2 | TRBV7-2 | CANSESVGLALNTGELFF
TRBJ2-5 | TRBV6-5 | CASSEDIAQETQYF
TRBJ2-3 | TRBV4-1 | CASSQRASGRTDTQYF
TRBJ1-1 | TRBV9 | CASSEGRGTEAFF
TRBJ1-2 | TRBV27 | CASSHTGKFYTF
TRBJ2-2 | TRBV11-2 | CASIQQGAGTGELFF
TRBJ2-5 | TRBV13 | CASLDLSGTQYF
TRBJ1-5 | TRBV2 | CASSVGPGGGLSQPQHF
TRBJ2-7 | TRBV30 | CAWSVMIGARDEQYF
TRBJ1-4 | TRBV4-1 | CASSQRDSWNEKLFF
TRBJ1-2 | TRBV29-1 | CSVEGVGTGGIRYYGYTF